This is a list of T cell receptor beta chains from one sample in a study of cytotoxic CD8 clonotypes in ibrutinib-treated CLL. Here immunoSEQ multiplex PCR was the method, and the copy in TCRdb shows in-frame clones only, minus some. Here the sample spans about 130,000 clones, approximately 81% being singletons. Sequenced material: PBMCs, taken after 24 months of ibrutinib treatment. All receptors come from a human donor with chronic lymphocytic leukemia. Both conserved end residues are part of each CDR3. The order of the fields is clone size, D gene, V gene, CDR3 length, J gene, CDR3 DNA, CDR3 protein. A D gene is named only where the DNA matches it firmly. The size of a clone is reported for some rows only, either as once, few or many, or as a class for expanded clones.

size: once; D: -; V: TRBV4-1; length: 17; J: TRBJ2-1; DNA: TGCGCCAGCAGCCACCCACCCGGGGGATCCTTTCGCAATGAGCAGTTCTTC; CDR3: CASSHPPGGSFRNEQFF
size: -; D: -; V: TRBV6-5; length: 13; J: TRBJ1-2; DNA: TGTGCCAGCAGTTACGTGAGTCACGGGGGCTACACCTTC; CDR3: CASSYVSHGGYTF
size: -; D: -; V: TRBV11-3; length: 12; J: TRBJ1-4; DNA: TGTGCCAGCAGCTCCTCACTCGGTTTAAGGAATTTT; CDR3: CASSSSLGLRNF
size: -; D: -; V: TRBV5-1; length: 14; J: TRBJ1-1; DNA: TGCGCCAGCACCACCGGACGGACGAACACTGAAGCTTTCTTT; CDR3: CASTTGRTNTEAFF
size: -; D: -; V: TRBV5-6; length: 11; J: TRBJ2-7; DNA: TGTGCCAGCAGCTCAGGGTGGGTCAGGCACTTC; CDR3: CASSSGWVRHF
size: -; D: -; V: TRBV7-2; length: 14; J: TRBJ1-2; DNA: TGTGCCAGCAGCTTAGTTTGGGAAGGCTATGGCTACACCTTC; CDR3: CASSLVWEGYGYTF
size: -; D: -; V: TRBV6-5; length: 16; J: TRBJ1-2; DNA: TGTGCCAGCAGTTACAATTTCGGGCAGGCTAACTATGGCTACACCTTC; CDR3: CASSYNFGQANYGYTF
size: once; D: TRBD1; V: TRBV27; length: 14; J: TRBJ1-4; DNA: TGTGCCAGCAGACGGGGACAGTCTAATGAAAAACTGTTTTTT; CDR3: CASRRGQSNEKLFF
size: -; D: -; V: TRBV27; length: 15; J: TRBJ2-5; DNA: TGTGCCAGCAGTTTTGGCGGACTACAGGGAGAGACCCAGTACTTC; CDR3: CASSFGGLQGETQYF
size: once; D: -; V: TRBV4-1; length: 14; J: TRBJ2-7; DNA: TGCGCCAGCAGCCAAGGACAGAGCTCCTACGAGCAGTACTTC; CDR3: CASSQGQSSYEQYF
size: few; D: TRBD1; V: TRBV2; length: 14; J: TRBJ2-7; DNA: TGTGCCAGCAGATGGGGACAGTACACCTACGAGCAGTACTTC; CDR3: CASRWGQYTYEQYF
size: once; D: -; V: TRBV7-9; length: 15; J: TRBJ1-2; DNA: TGTGCCAGCAGCCTGTCGTCAGGCTGGGTCTACGGCTACACCTTC; CDR3: CASSLSSGWVYGYTF
size: once; D: -; V: TRBV18; length: 13; J: TRBJ2-5; DNA: TGTGCCAGCTCACCGTCCACCCAAAAGACCCAGTACTTC; CDR3: CASSPSTQKTQYF
size: -; D: -; V: TRBV28; length: 16; J: TRBJ1-6; DNA: TGTGCCAGCAGGTTGACTTCGGGGGGAGGCGGTTCACCCCTCCACTTT; CDR3: CASRLTSGGGGSPLHF
size: once; D: TRBD2; V: TRBV5-4; length: 16; J: TRBJ2-3; DNA: TGTGCCAGCAGCTTGGGGACTAGCGGGCGAACAGATACGCAGTATTTT; CDR3: CASSLGTSGRTDTQYF
size: few; D: TRBD1; V: TRBV29-1; length: 13; J: TRBJ1-1; DNA: TGCAGCGTTGAGAGGGGGCGAAGCACTGAAGCTTTCTTT; CDR3: CSVERGRSTEAFF
size: once; D: TRBD2; V: TRBV6-1; length: 15; J: TRBJ2-1; DNA: TGTGCCAGCAGTGAAGTGGCTAGCGGGGGGAGTGAGCAGTTCTTC; CDR3: CASSEVASGGSEQFF
size: once; D: -; V: TRBV2; length: 13; J: TRBJ2-1; DNA: TGTGCCAGCAGCGCGACTACCTACAATGAGCAGTTCTTC; CDR3: CASSATTYNEQFF
size: -; D: -; V: TRBV20-1; length: 10; J: TRBJ2-5; DNA: TGCAGTGCGGATTTGGAGACCCAGTACTTC; CDR3: CSADLETQYF
size: -; D: -; V: TRBV29-1; length: 15; J: TRBJ2-2; DNA: TGCAGCGTGTCCAATGTGGGGCTTAGGGCCGGGGAGCTGTTTTTT; CDR3: CSVSNVGLRAGELFF
size: -; D: TRBD2; V: TRBV10-3; length: 18; J: TRBJ2-3; DNA: TGTGCCATCAGTGAAGCGCAACTGACTAGCGGAAGCACAGATACGCAGTATTTT; CDR3: CAISEAQLTSGSTDTQYF
size: -; D: -; V: TRBV29-1; length: 16; J: TRBJ2-6; DNA: TGCAGCGTTCTCGGGTCGGGGAACTCTGGGGCCAACGTCCTGACTTTC; CDR3: CSVLGSGNSGANVLTF
size: -; D: -; V: TRBV28; length: 17; J: TRBJ1-5; DNA: TGTGCCAGCAGTTCACCATCCGGGACGGAGAACAATCAGCCCCAGCATTTT; CDR3: CASSSPSGTENNQPQHF
size: -; D: TRBD1; V: TRBV6-1; length: 14; J: TRBJ1-2; DNA: TGTGCCAGCAGGACGCCCGGGACAGTGAATGGCTACACCTTC; CDR3: CASRTPGTVNGYTF
size: -; D: -; V: TRBV19; length: 15; J: TRBJ1-2; DNA: TGTGCCAGTAGTATTATGGGGGTTGCCTATGTCGGCTACACCTTC; CDR3: CASSIMGVAYVGYTF
size: few; D: -; V: TRBV6-1; length: 12; J: TRBJ1-1; DNA: TGTGCCAGCAGCGAAACAATTTTTAGCGCTTTCTTT; CDR3: CASSETIFSAFF
size: -; D: -; V: TRBV7-9; length: 14; J: TRBJ1-2; DNA: TGTGCCTCCAGCGGGGGGATTTCGCCATATGGCTACACCTTC; CDR3: CASSGGISPYGYTF
size: -; D: -; V: TRBV7-2; length: 13; J: TRBJ2-1; DNA: TGTGCCAGCAGCTCGACCCACAGGGAAATGCAGTTCTTC; CDR3: CASSSTHREMQFF
size: -; D: TRBD1; V: TRBV5-4; length: 16; J: TRBJ1-2; DNA: TGTGCCAGCAGCTTGGCGTCCCGGACAGGAAACTATGGCTACACCTTC; CDR3: CASSLASRTGNYGYTF
size: -; D: TRBD2; V: TRBV2; length: 17; J: TRBJ2-1; DNA: TGTGCCAGCAGTGACCCTCTAGCGGGGAGCTCCTACAATGAGCAGTTCTTC; CDR3: CASSDPLAGSSYNEQFF
size: -; D: TRBD1; V: TRBV6-4; length: 15; J: TRBJ1-3; DNA: TGTGCCAGCAGTCCGACAGGGGTTTCTGGAAACACCATATATTTT; CDR3: CASSPTGVSGNTIYF
size: -; D: -; V: TRBV28; length: 13; J: TRBJ2-7; DNA: TGTGCCAGCATGGGGACGGTTTCCTACGAGCAGTACTTC; CDR3: CASMGTVSYEQYF
size: -; D: -; V: TRBV10-3; length: 12; J: TRBJ2-7; DNA: TGTGCCATCAGTGAGCCTACATACGAGCAGTACTTC; CDR3: CAISEPTYEQYF
size: -; D: -; V: TRBV7-8; length: 14; J: TRBJ1-5; DNA: TGTGCCAGCAGCTTAGTCGGTATTCATCAGCCCCAGCATTTT; CDR3: CASSLVGIHQPQHF
size: -; D: -; V: TRBV2; length: 14; J: TRBJ2-5; DNA: TGTGCCAGCAGTGAGGGGGGCCCCTCTGGGTCCCAGTACTTC; CDR3: CASSEGGPSGSQYF
size: -; D: -; V: TRBV19; length: 14; J: TRBJ1-2; DNA: TGTGCCAGTAGTACACTCCGGGACGTCTATGGCTACACCTTC; CDR3: CASSTLRDVYGYTF
size: -; D: TRBD2; V: TRBV9; length: 16; J: TRBJ2-5; DNA: TGTGCCAGCAGCCCCCGCCTTGCGGGGGGGCGGGAGACCCAGTACTTC; CDR3: CASSPRLAGGRETQYF
size: -; D: -; V: TRBV19; length: 16; J: TRBJ2-2; DNA: TGTGCCAGTAGTATAGGCAGACAGCCGAACACCGGGGAGCTGTTTTTT; CDR3: CASSIGRQPNTGELFF
size: -; D: -; V: TRBV6-1; length: 11; J: TRBJ1-1; DNA: TGTGCCAGCAGTGCGGTGGCTGAGGCTTTCTTT; CDR3: CASSAVAEAFF
size: -; D: TRBD1; V: TRBV11-2; length: 14; J: TRBJ1-6; DNA: TGTGCCAGCAGCTTTGACAGGGGAAACTCACCCCTCCACTTT; CDR3: CASSFDRGNSPLHF